This T cell receptor beta chain was obtained from a study of human T cells and chemical hapten exposure. Ten or more counts support this clonotype. Indicated time point: pre-sensitization, week 0. This sample's treatment: therapeutic diphenylcyclopropenone sensitization with weekly scalp DPC. MiXCR was run by TCRdb on the RACE reads, yielding one entry per CDR3 protein. This sample yields 99,000 or so distinct CDR3 sequences, of which approximately 10% are seen a single time; approximately 3.1% belongs to the top ten. Per the germline V gene, CDR1 is SGHRS and CDR2 is YFSETQ. The V and J ends lost 4 bases and 2 bases, in that order; junction bases with no gene match: 10. The CDR3 totals 16 residues.

The chain couples TRBV5-1 to TRBJ2-3; 7 bases agree with TRBD1. The sequence came from an older woman with alopecia areata. Some clones in this sample may be carry-over from other donors' samples. Sequencing was performed on whole blood, taken in connection with sensitization to the hapten diphenylcyclopropenone (DPC). The CDR3 DNA reads TGCGCCAGCAGCATACCAAGGACAGGAACCACAGATACGCAGTATTTT. It is translated as CASSIPRTGTTDTQYF. Full variable domain (missing parts from reference TRBV5-1 and TRBJ2-3): KAGVTQTPRYLIKTRGQQVTLSCSPISGHRSVSWYQQTPGQGLQFLFEYFSETQRNKGNFPGRFSGRQFSNSRSEMNVSTLELGDSALYLCASSIPRTGTTDTQYFGPGTRLTVL.